This T cell receptor (beta chain) was captured by sequencing in a study of tumor-infiltrating lymphocytes in primary liver carcinoma. About the study: By surgical resection, the patients were treated for their primary liver carcinoma. The study's findings and limits: The top-250-clone fraction was significantly higher in tumors than in blood (p = 0.039). In the absence of sorting, bulk samples left CD4+ and CD8+ repertoires uncompared.

Germline DNA was also extracted, with blood RNA taken from unsorted whole blood. Trimming removed 5 bases at V and 8 bases at J, with 12 bases between. This CDR3 has 12 residues. TCR beta cDNA was reverse-transcribed from roughly 520 ng of total RNA. The reaction used a constant-region primer and ProtoScript II reverse transcriptase. Generation of the TCR beta libraries relied on three nested multiplex PCR rounds using slightly modified ARM-PCR. TRBV1-TRBV30 forward primers paired with a C-beta reverse primer were used in the first two PCR rounds, which ran roughly 10 cycles each. MiXCR, applied by TCRdb to the multiplex PCR reads, yields one record per CDR3 protein. The repertoire consists of approximately 320,000 distinct CDR3 sequences, with more than 55% occurring once and the leading ten covering about 15%. This clonotype showed up many times. The antigen remains unidentified.

The chain uses TRBV12-3 or TRBV12-4 and TRBJ1-1; a weak D match, TRBD1 (6 bases). The sample comprised peripheral blood. The TCR comes from a woman in her thirties with primary liver carcinoma and hepatitis B virus infection. The CDR3 DNA is TGTGCCAGCAGTATCGGACAGTTAGAAGCTTTCTTT. Translating it yields CASSIGQLEAFF.